A single sample gave rise to the 13 T cell receptor beta chains below, sequenced in a study of T-cell memory formation after mild COVID-19. TCRdb used MiXCR to reprocess the 5' RACE reads, holding one entry per CDR3 protein. This table holds about 250,000 distinct CDR3 sequences, roughly 18% found once. The sequencing sample was made of PBMCs or a T cell subset sorted from them (not recorded which). The receptors here all came from a man in his late teens or twenties who had mild COVID-19 (a few samples of this study predate the infection). Cell type and time point are not known.

This clonotype was found a few times. The chain is built from TRBV2 and TRBJ1-2, with TRBD1 as a possible D gene (5 bases). The germline V and J ends were trimmed by 6 bases and 5 bases, with 13 bases remaining between them. This CDR3 region has 13 residues. The germline V gene encodes CDR1 SNHLY and CDR2 FYNNEI. The DNA of the CDR3 is TGTGCCAGCAGCGTAAAGAGGGGTTATGGCTACACCTTC. Translated, it gives CASSVKRGYGYTF. Together with reference TRBV2 and TRBJ1-2, the CDR3 gives the full variable domain: EPEVTQTPSHQVTQMGQEVILRCVPISNHLYFYWYRQILGQKVEFLVSFYNNEISEKSEIFDDQFSVERPDGSNFTLKIRSTKLEDSAMYFCASSVKRGYGYTFGSGTRLTVV.

This clonotype was counted at least ten times. The chain combines TRBV4-2 with TRBJ2-7; D not certain. This CDR3 region has 12 residues. V was trimmed by 6 bases and J by 2 bases, leaving 8 bases between them. Germline CDR1 is LGHNA and CDR2 is YNFKEQ. CDR3 sequence: CASSYETYEQYF. CDR3 nucleotides: TGTGCCAGCAGTTACGAAACCTACGAGCAGTACTTC.

There are a few counts of this clonotype. V and J are TRBV29-1 and TRBJ1-1; D is uncertain. Germline V gene sequence: CDR1 SQVTM, CDR2 ANQGSEA. The CDR3 loop spans 13 amino acids. The V and J ends lost 2 bases and 5 bases respectively, with 12 bases between them. In DNA form, the CDR3 reads TGCAGCGTTGAACTTCGAGTCGGAACTGAAGCTTTCTTT. Encoded protein: CSVELRVGTEAFF.

This clonotype was seen at least ten times. The V call is TRBV24-1, the J call TRBJ2-1; 10 bases line up with TRBD1. The CDR3 is 16 amino acids. J gave up 6 bases and V 0 bases, and 4 bases lay outside the gene matches. Germline V gene lookup returns CDR1 KGHDR and CDR2 SFDVKD. The DNA of the CDR3 is TGTGCCACCAGTGATTTGACCGGGACAGGGGCCAATGAGCAGTTCTTC. It encodes CATSDLTGTGANEQFF.

The chain employs TRBV10-3 and TRBJ1-1; D is uncertain. V was trimmed by 5 bases and J by 2 bases, leaving 12 bases between them. The CDR3 contains 14 residues. Germline loops: CDR1 ENHRY, CDR2 SYGVKD. Written as DNA, the CDR3 is TGTGCCATCAGTAGTGGAGGCGCAAACACTGAAGCTTTCTTT. This encodes CAISSGGANTEAFF.

CDR3 sequence (DNA): TGTGCCAGTAGTAAAGCCGCCACCGGGGAGCTGTTTTTT. This gives the protein CASSKAATGELFF. The rearrangement joins TRBV19 to TRBJ2-2; D gene unclear. The CDR3 runs 13 residues. V was clipped by 4 bases and J by 4 bases, with 7 bases between them. The V gene's germline CDR1 is LNHDA and CDR2 SQIVND (reference sequence).

The chain couples TRBV6-2 or TRBV6-3 to TRBJ2-1; D is perhaps TRBD2 (5 bases). The V gene's germline CDR1 is MNHEY and CDR2 SVGEGT. The V end was cut by 4 bases, the J end by 5 bases, with 15 bases between. The CDR3 length is 15 residues. The CDR3 protein is CASSSLVGGHNEQFF. The CDR3, as DNA: TGTGCCAGCAGTTCCCTTGTAGGAGGTCACAATGAGCAGTTCTTC.

V usage is TRBV7-8 and J usage is TRBJ1-1, with 7 bases identical to TRBD1. The length of the CDR3 is 16 residues. Germline CDR1 and CDR2: SGHVS and FQNEAQ. V lost 5 bases, J lost 0 bases, and 9 bases stayed unmatched. DNA of the CDR3: TGTGCCAGCAGCCCAACTCCGACAGGGATGAACACTGAAGCTTTCTTT. It is translated as CASSPTPTGMNTEAFF.

Regarding this clonotype: A read error may produce the germline difference seen at one junction end. This chain joins TRBV5-1 and TRBJ1-1; D may be TRBD1 (5 bases). The CDR3 length is 15 residues. Germline V CDR1 and CDR2: SGHRS, YFSETQ. Here the CDR3 DNA reads TGCGCCAGCAGCTTGGGACAGAACGTGAACGCTGAAGCTTTCTTT. Its protein is CASSLGQNVNAEAFF.

This clonotype came up many times. V gene TRBV7-2 combines with J gene TRBJ2-5; 13 positions agree with TRBD2. Trimming took 4 bases from V and 2 from J; bases not matched to a gene: 1. Germline CDR1 is SGHTA and CDR2 is FQGNSA. This CDR3 comprises 15 residues. In nucleotides, the CDR3 is TGTGCCAGCAGCTCGGGACTAGCGGGACAAGAGACCCAGTACTTC. It yields the protein CASSSGLAGQETQYF. The variable domain in full, with the rest retrieved from reference TRBV7-2 and TRBJ2-5, is GAGVSQSPSNKVTEKGKDVELRCDPISGHTALYWYRQSLGQGLEFLIYFQGNSAPDKSGLPSDRFSAERTGGSVSTLTIQRTQQEDSAVYLCASSSGLAGQETQYFGPGTRLLVL.

The rearrangement joins TRBV23-1 to TRBJ1-1; D gene unclear. TRBV23-1 falls under the ORF class, with uncertain function. This CDR3 is 13 amino acids long. V was shortened by 5 bases and J by 4 bases, with 11 bases between the two germline ends. DNA of the CDR3: TGCGCCAGCAGTGGAGTTGGGAGCACTGAAGCTTTCTTT. Protein: CASSGVGSTEAFF.

CDR3 DNA sequence: TGTGCCAGCAGTCCACCTGCCGGGAGCGGGGTCGGAAAACTGTTTTTT. It codes for CASSPPAGSGVGKLFF. J is TRBJ1-4 and V is TRBV27; no reliable D call. The V gene lost 5 bases and the J gene lost 10 bases, with 23 bases spanning the gap. From germline, CDR1 is MNHEY and CDR2 SMNVEV (reference sequence). The CDR3 is 16 residues long.

V is TRBV7-2 and J is TRBJ2-5, with D possibly TRBD2 on 5 matching bases. The CDR3 has 17 residues. CDR1 is SGHTA and CDR2 is FQGNSA in the germline V gene. The V end lost 5 bases, the J end lost 1 base, and 20 bases lay between the germline ends. The CDR3, as DNA: TGTGCCAGCAGCCCCTCTCAGATACTAGGGCGCCAAGAGACCCAGTACTTC. This codes for CASSPSQILGRQETQYF.